These 28 T cell receptor beta chains share one sample of origin, sequenced in a study of blood T cell repertoires in COVID-19. Data came from immunoSEQ multiplex PCR; TCRdb stores just in-frame clones and leaves some out. The table lists a few hundred thousand clones, around 81% of them singletons. Material: PBMCs or T cells enriched from blood (not recorded which). Receptor source: a man between 50 and 59 years old who had recovered from COVID-19.

This clone was counted once. This chain uses TRBV28 with TRBJ2-2; D is unresolved. The CDR3 totals 12 residues. V dropped 11 bases and J dropped 1 base, with 8 bases sitting between them. The germline V gene encodes CDR1 MDHEN and CDR2 SYDVKM. CDR3 coding DNA: TGTGCCGTGCTCGGGAACACCGGGGAGCTGTTTTTT. Its protein is CAVLGNTGELFF.

This clone was seen a few times. The J gene is TRBJ1-3, the V gene TRBV30; unclear D gene. Per germline, CDR1 GTSNPN and CDR2 SVGIG (reference sequence). This CDR3 region has 13 residues. The CDR3 spells CARREVSGNTIYF. The CDR3 bases are TGTGCTCGGAGGGAGGTCTCTGGAAACACCATATATTTT.

This chain uses TRBV5-1 with TRBJ2-7, with TRBD1 matching over 9 bases. V lost 1 base to trimming and J lost 4 bases; unmatched junction nucleotides: 9. From germline, CDR1 is SGHRS and CDR2 YFSETQ. The length of the CDR3 is 16 residues. The CDR3 sequence: CASSLIGGTGFYEQYF. As DNA, the CDR3 is TGCGCCAGCAGCTTGATCGGCGGGACAGGGTTTTACGAGCAGTACTTC.

The chain carries TRBV6-2 or TRBV6-3 and TRBJ2-1; the match to TRBD1 covers 7 bases. V lost 6 bases and J lost 0; bases outside the gene matches: 5. Germline-derived CDR1 and CDR2 are MNHEY and SVGEGT. CDR3 size: 15 residues. CDR3 bases: TGTGCCAGCAGCCTAAGACAGGGCTCCTACAATGAGCAGTTCTTC. Translated: CASSLRQGSYNEQFF.

The chain combines TRBV6-1 with TRBJ2-3; D call uncertain. CDR1 is MNHNS, CDR2 SASEGT, per germline. The length of the CDR3 is 14 residues. V lost 3 bases to trimming and J lost 4 bases, with 11 bases between them. This CDR3 reads CASSDPRTSDTQYF. CDR3 nucleotide sequence: TGTGCCAGCAGTGACCCACGAACTTCAGATACGCAGTATTTT.

The V and J genes are TRBV14 and TRBJ1-2; 7 positions match TRBD1. V lost 4 bases, J lost 2 bases, and 7 bases stayed unmatched. This CDR3 has 15 residues. The V gene's germline CDR1 is SGHDN and CDR2 FVKESK. The CDR3 here is CASSPQGGSNYGYTF. CDR3 sequence (DNA): TGTGCCAGCAGCCCCCAGGGGGGATCCAACTATGGCTACACCTTC.

The CDR3 DNA sequence: TGTGCCAGCAGGGATCGGACTAGGCACAATGAGCAGTTCTTC. It yields the protein CASRDRTRHNEQFF. The V gene is TRBV7-2, the J gene TRBJ2-1; 7 bases align to TRBD2. Germline V gene data show CDR1 as SGHTA and CDR2 as FQGNSA. The J segment lost 5 bases and the V segment lost 6 bases, leaving 7 bases of the junction unmatched. The CDR3 consists of 14 residues.

The chain carries TRBV7-9 and TRBJ1-1; D is unresolved. Germline-derived CDR1 and CDR2 are SEHNR and FQNEAQ (reference sequence). CDR3 length equals 14 residues. The V end was cut by 4 bases, the J end by 5 bases, with 14 bases between. DNA for the CDR3: TGTGCCAGCAGCTCCGCCCTCGGGAGGACTGAAGCTTTCTTT. Translated: CASSSALGRTEAFF.

As DNA, the CDR3 is TGTGCTAGTGGCCCCCCCCTGGCAGTCACTGAAGCTTTCTTT. Translated, it gives CASGPPLAVTEAFF. The V call is TRBV12-5, the J call TRBJ1-1; no definite D call. The germline V and J ends were trimmed by 6 bases and 4 bases, with 15 bases remaining between them. This CDR3 has 14 residues. Germline CDR1 and CDR2: LGHNT and FRNRAP.

With regard to this clone: The junction differs from germline at one of its ends, possibly a read error. V is TRBV2 and J is TRBJ2-3, with 9 bases aligning to TRBD1. The CDR3 contains 16 residues. Germline lookup yields CDR1 SNHLY and CDR2 FYNNEI. CDR3 sequence (DNA): TGTGCCAGCTGTGAGCTCCGTGGGACAGGGACAGATACGCAGTATTTT. Translation: CASCELRGTGTDTQYF. Filled out from reference TRBV2 and TRBJ2-3, the complete variable domain reads EPEVTQTPSHQVTQMGQEVILRCVPISNHLYFYWYRQILGQKVEFLVSFYNNEISEKSEIFDDQFSVERPDGSNFTLKIRSTKLEDSAMYFCASCELRGTGTDTQYFGPGTRLTVL.

This chain uses TRBV11-3 with TRBJ2-2; 8 bases map to TRBD1. Trimming took 1 base from V and 2 from J; bases not matched to a gene: 6. Germline loops: CDR1 SGHNT, CDR2 YENEEA. The CDR3 has 17 amino acids. The CDR3 reads CASSLVRTGINTGELFF. In DNA form, the CDR3 reads TGTGCCAGCAGCTTAGTGAGGACAGGGATAAACACCGGGGAGCTGTTTTTT.

V usage is TRBV19 and J usage is TRBJ2-7, with TRBD1 matching 7 bases. V dropped 4 bases and J dropped 2; count of bases not matched to a gene: 5. The CDR3 runs to 14 residues. The germline gives CDR1 LNHDA, CDR2 SQIVND (reference sequence). The CDR3 is CASSNRDRAYEQYF. CDR3 DNA: TGTGCCAGTAGTAATCGGGACAGAGCCTACGAGCAGTACTTC. Together with reference TRBV19 and TRBJ2-7, the CDR3 gives the full variable domain: DGGITQSPKYLFRKEGQNVTLSCEQNLNHDAMYWYRQDPGQGLRLIYYSQIVNDFQKGDIAEGYSVSREKKESFPLTVTSAQKNPTAFYLCASSNRDRAYEQYFGPGTRLTVT.

J is TRBJ2-1 and V is TRBV11-2, with unresolved D. The V and J ends lost 1 base and 0 bases respectively, with 10 bases between them. Germline loops: CDR1 SGHAT, CDR2 FQNNGV. The CDR3 loop spans 16 amino acids. In DNA form, the CDR3 reads TGTGCCAGCAGCTTAGGTTCGAGGAGCTCCTACAATGAGCAGTTCTTC. Encoded protein: CASSLGSRSSYNEQFF.

The sample holds a few counts of this clone. The V call is TRBV2, the J call TRBJ1-5; D unclear. This CDR3 comprises 11 residues. The V gene lost 5 bases and the J gene lost 10 bases, with 9 bases spanning the gap. Germline V CDR1 and CDR2: SNHLY, FYNNEI. The CDR3 sequence: CASSSFEPQHF. CDR3 nucleotides: TGTGCCAGCAGTAGCTTCGAACCCCAGCATTTT. Variable domain in full (rest from reference TRBV2 and TRBJ1-5): EPEVTQTPSHQVTQMGQEVILRCVPISNHLYFYWYRQILGQKVEFLVSFYNNEISEKSEIFDDQFSVERPDGSNFTLKIRSTKLEDSAMYFCASSSFEPQHFGDGTRLSIL.

The J gene is TRBJ2-7, the V gene TRBV6-2 or TRBV6-3, with D perhaps TRBD2 (5 bases). The CDR3 totals 15 residues. V gave up 4 bases and J gave up 2 bases, with 15 bases separating them. Germline-derived CDR1 and CDR2 are MNHEY and SVGEGT. The CDR3, as DNA: TGTGCCAGCAGTTCGATTTTGGGGAGTGCCTACGAGCAGTACTTC. This sequence encodes CASSSILGSAYEQYF.

This chain connects TRBV2 to TRBJ1-6; D might be TRBD1 (5 bases). The germline CDR1 and CDR2 sequences are SNHLY and FYNNEI. Trimming took 2 bases from V and 2 from J, leaving 7 bases between them. This CDR3 has 15 amino acids. The CDR3 region is CASSESGTYNSPLHF. For the CDR3, the DNA is TGTGCCAGCAGTGAATCAGGGACCTATAATTCACCCCTCCACTTT.

The chain combines TRBV6-5 with TRBJ1-1; D remains ambiguous. Per the germline V gene, CDR1 is MNHEY and CDR2 is SVGAGI. V gave up 11 bases and J gave up 1 base, with 14 bases separating them. The CDR3 is 13 residues long. The CDR3 bases are TGTGCCGGCGGAACCCAGCCGAACACTGAAGCTTTCTTT. This translates into CAGGTQPNTEAFF.

About this clone itself: An end of the junction does not agree with germline; a read error may underlie this. The chain combines TRBV6-5 with TRBJ2-2; maybe TRBD2 (5 bases). Germline assignment: CDR1 MNHEY and CDR2 SVGAGI. The CDR3 sequence is 15 residues long. The CDR3 is CASSVLAKNAGELFF. For the CDR3, the DNA is TGTGCCAGCTCCGTGCTAGCTAAGAACGCCGGGGAGCTGTTTTTT.

In DNA, the CDR3 is TGCGCCAGCAGCTTGACTGGGACACTCCACGAGCAGTACTTC. It translates to CASSLTGTLHEQYF. The chain recombines TRBV5-1 with TRBJ2-7; the D gene is possibly TRBD1 (6 bases). The V gene lost 1 base and the J gene lost 5 bases, with 13 bases spanning the gap. Germline CDR1 is SGHRS and CDR2 is YFSETQ. This CDR3 region has 14 residues. The full variable domain, in which reference TRBV5-1 and TRBJ2-7 provide the parts outside the CDR3, is KAGVTQTPRYLIKTRGQQVTLSCSPISGHRSVSWYQQTPGQGLQFLFEYFSETQRNKGNFPGRFSGRQFSNSRSEMNVSTLELGDSALYLCASSLTGTLHEQYFGPGTRLTVT.

The chain combines TRBV10-1 with TRBJ1-1; tentative D call: TRBD1 (6 bases). The CDR3 totals 14 residues. Germline loops: CDR1 WNHNN, CDR2 SYGVQD (reference sequence). V lost 4 bases and J lost 1, with 10 bases in between. CDR3: CASSGTESNTEAFF. CDR3 DNA sequence: TGCGCCAGCAGTGGGACAGAATCGAACACTGAAGCTTTCTTT.

This clone was recorded once. V and J are TRBV25-1 and TRBJ2-1; 7 positions agree with TRBD2. With 3 bases clipped from V and 1 base from J, the junction kept 3 bases outside the gene matches. The V gene's germline CDR1 is MGHDK and CDR2 SYGVNS. This CDR3 region has 15 residues. CDR3 nucleotide sequence: TGTGCCAGCAGTGAGGAGGGAGGGTCCTACAATGAGCAGTTCTTC. Protein product: CASSEEGGSYNEQFF.

The rearrangement joins TRBV5-1 to TRBJ1-2; 9 bases line up with TRBD1. J was trimmed by 3 bases and V by 4 bases; bases with no gene match: 4. The CDR3 consists of 14 residues. Germline CDR1 is SGHRS and CDR2 is YFSETQ. The CDR3 DNA reads TGCGCCAGCAGCCCGGGACAGGGAGACTATGGCTACACCTTC. It encodes CASSPGQGDYGYTF.

The genes are TRBV30 and TRBJ2-4; D is possibly TRBD1 (5 bases). CDR3 size: 13 residues. Germline CDR1 and CDR2: GTSNPN and SVGIG (reference sequence). The V end was cut by 8 bases, the J end by 1 base, with 12 bases between. The CDR3 protein is CAGEPGAKNIQYF. The CDR3 DNA is TGTGCCGGGGAACCAGGGGCCAAAAACATTCAGTACTTC.

The chain combines TRBV10-1 with TRBJ2-3, with D uncertain. In germline, CDR1 is WNHNN, CDR2 SYGVQD (reference sequence). With 5 bases removed from V and 3 bases from J, the gap between germline ends came to 6 bases. The CDR3 sequence is 12 residues long. This CDR3 is CASSPGTDTQYF. CDR3 DNA: TGCGCCAGCAGTCCCGGGACAGATACGCAGTATTTT.

This rearrangement joins TRBV5-4 to TRBJ2-7, with D perhaps matching TRBD1 (5 bases). V lost 4 bases and J lost 3, with 8 bases in between. This CDR3 comprises 12 residues. Germline V lookup: CDR1 SGHNT, CDR2 YYREEE (reference sequence). The DNA for the CDR3 is TGTGCCAGCAGCCAGGACATCTACGAGCAGTACTTC. This sequence encodes CASSQDIYEQYF.

The V gene is TRBV19, the J gene TRBJ2-4; D uncertain. The V and J ends lost 0 bases and 8 bases respectively, with 8 bases between them. This CDR3 comprises 13 residues. CDR1 is LNHDA and CDR2 is SQIVND in the germline V gene (reference sequence). CDR3 in amino acids: CASSIDSLHIQYF. The CDR3 DNA sequence: TGTGCCAGTAGTATAGATAGTCTGCACATTCAGTACTTC.

The V call is TRBV12-5, the J call TRBJ2-5, with 9 bases fitting TRBD2. Trimming at V came to 1 base and at J to 7 bases, leaving 4 bases not matched to a gene. The CDR3 is made up of 14 amino acids. The germline V gene has CDR1 LGHNT and CDR2 FRNRAP. The CDR3 loop is CASGLGAGGGTQYF. The CDR3 DNA sequence: TGTGCTAGTGGTTTGGGAGCGGGAGGCGGGACCCAGTACTTC.

This chain connects TRBV4-1 to TRBJ1-5, with no clear D. Deletions cut 0 bases from V and 4 bases from J, with 13 bases between. CDR1 MGHRA and CDR2 YSYEKL come from the germline V gene. This CDR3 is 16 amino acids long. The CDR3 region has the DNA TGCGCCAGCAGCCAAGATTCGGGAGGTGGGAATCAGCCCCAGCATTTT. Protein product: CASSQDSGGGNQPQHF.